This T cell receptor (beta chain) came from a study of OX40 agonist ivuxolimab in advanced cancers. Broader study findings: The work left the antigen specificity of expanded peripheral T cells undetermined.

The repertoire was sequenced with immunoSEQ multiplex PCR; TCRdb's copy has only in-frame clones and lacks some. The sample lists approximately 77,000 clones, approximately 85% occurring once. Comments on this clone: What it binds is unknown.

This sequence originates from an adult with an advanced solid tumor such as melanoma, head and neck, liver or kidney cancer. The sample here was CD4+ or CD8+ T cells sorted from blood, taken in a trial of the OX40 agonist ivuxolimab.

The CDR3 nucleotides read TGTGCCAGCAGTTCCGGACCCTATGGCTACACCTTC. The encoded protein is CASSSGPYGYTF. The genes are TRBV7-9 and TRBJ1-2; D gene uncertain. The V end was cut by 6 bases, the J end by 4 bases, with 9 bases between. CDR1 SEHNR and CDR2 FQNEAQ come from the germline V gene (reference sequence). This CDR3 has 12 residues.